The clone carrying this T cell receptor (beta chain) has more than one count but fewer than ten. The sample originates from a study of blood T cells in healthy people across ages. A second PCR, run for roughly 7 to 12 cycles, used a sample-barcoded 5' primer plus a J-beta primer mix. TCRdb itself ran the 5' RACE reads through MiXCR, one entry per CDR3 protein. The sample lists roughly 1,800,000 distinct CDR3 sequences; 49% were seen once. Per the germline V gene, CDR1 is LGHNA and CDR2 is YSLEER. This CDR3 comprises 16 residues. The sequenced material came from blood. This sequence was found in a woman in her 40s in good health. V is TRBV4-3 and J is TRBJ2-4; 9 bases align to TRBD1. The DNA end is a closer match to TRBJ2-7, so the J assignment may be wrong. The CDR3 bases are TGCGCCAGCAGCCCCAGCTCGGGACAGGGACTCTACGAGCAGTACTTC. Its translation: CASSPSSGQGLYEQYF.